The clone carrying this TCR beta chain showed up just a few times. The data are from a study of CD8+ T cells in alopecia areata. Isolated RNA was reverse transcribed into cDNA used as the sequencing template. Produced via immunoSEQ multiplex PCR; TCRdb's table is partial and in-frame only. The data contain 100,000 to 150,000 clones, around two fifths of them singletons. The sequence was collected from a human donor with alopecia areata. Sequenced material: CD4+ T cells sorted from blood.

CDR3 region: CAWSVGLTDTQYF. The DNA for the CDR3 is TGTGCCTGGAGTGTAGGACTCACAGATACGCAGTATTTT. V and J are TRBV30 and TRBJ2-3; possibly TRBD2 for D (5 bases). This CDR3 contains 13 residues. In germline, CDR1 is GTSNPN, CDR2 SVGIG (reference sequence). The V gene lost 0 bases and the J gene lost 2 bases, with 6 bases spanning the gap. Full variable domain (missing parts from reference TRBV30 and TRBJ2-3): SQTIHQWPATLVQPVGSPLSLECTVEGTSNPNLYWYRQAAGRGLQLLFYSVGIGQISSEVPQNLSASRPQDRQFILSSKKLLLSDSGFYLCAWSVGLTDTQYFGPGTRLTVL.